Sequencing of this T cell receptor (beta chain) was carried out in a study of blood T cell repertoires in COVID-19. In the study overall: The United States, Italy and Spain supplied acute and convalescent COVID-19 samples. T cells, B-cell-depleted T cells, or PBMCs provided the cDNA or gDNA that served as material.

Original analysis: Reference gene primers were amplified, and this amplification served to estimate nucleated cell counts. The table came from immunoSEQ multiplex PCR; TCRdb's copy has only in-frame clones and leaves some out. V and J calls and clone size are given by that table; D and trimming were obtained from the DNA. Of 250,000 to 350,000 clones listed, about 90% are singletons. The CDR3 is made up of 16 amino acids. Germline V lookup: CDR1 MRHNA, CDR2 SNTAGT. Germline trimming cut 8 bases from V and 2 bases from J; bases unmatched to any gene: 13. Patients in Seattle were enrolled during active infection, then followed longitudinally.

The sequence came from a woman aged 25 to 39 with COVID-19, enrolled during active disease. J is TRBJ2-3 and V is TRBV6-4; TRBD2 matches at 7 bases. Specimen: peripheral blood. DNA for the CDR3: TGTGCCAGCTTTGGGACCAGCGGGGAGCTCACAGATACGCAGTATTTT. Translated, it gives CASFGTSGELTDTQYF.